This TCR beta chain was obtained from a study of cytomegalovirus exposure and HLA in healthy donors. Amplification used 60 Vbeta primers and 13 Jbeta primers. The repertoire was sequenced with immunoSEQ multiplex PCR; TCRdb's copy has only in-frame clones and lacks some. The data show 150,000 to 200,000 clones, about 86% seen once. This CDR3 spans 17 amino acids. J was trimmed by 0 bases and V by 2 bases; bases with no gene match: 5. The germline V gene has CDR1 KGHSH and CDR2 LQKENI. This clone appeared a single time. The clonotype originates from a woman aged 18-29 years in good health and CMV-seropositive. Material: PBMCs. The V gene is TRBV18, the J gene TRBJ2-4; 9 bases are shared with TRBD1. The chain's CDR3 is CASSPDRGGLAKNIQYF. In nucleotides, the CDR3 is TGTGCCAGCTCACCAGACAGGGGGGGTCTAGCCAAAAACATTCAGTACTTC.